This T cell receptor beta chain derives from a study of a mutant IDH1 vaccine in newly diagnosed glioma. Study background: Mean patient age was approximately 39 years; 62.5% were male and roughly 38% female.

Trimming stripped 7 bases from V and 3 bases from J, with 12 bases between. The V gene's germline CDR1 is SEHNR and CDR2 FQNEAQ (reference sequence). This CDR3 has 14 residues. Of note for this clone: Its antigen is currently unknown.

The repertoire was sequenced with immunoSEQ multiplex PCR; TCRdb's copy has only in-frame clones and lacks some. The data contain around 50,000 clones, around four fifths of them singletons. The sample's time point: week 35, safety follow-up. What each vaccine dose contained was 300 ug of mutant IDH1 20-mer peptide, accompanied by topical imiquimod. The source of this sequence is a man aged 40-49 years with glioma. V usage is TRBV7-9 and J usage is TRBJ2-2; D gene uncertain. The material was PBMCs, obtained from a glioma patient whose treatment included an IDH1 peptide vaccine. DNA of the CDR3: TGTGCCAGCATCTACAGCAGCGACACCGGGGAGCTGTTTTTT. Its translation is CASIYSSDTGELFF.